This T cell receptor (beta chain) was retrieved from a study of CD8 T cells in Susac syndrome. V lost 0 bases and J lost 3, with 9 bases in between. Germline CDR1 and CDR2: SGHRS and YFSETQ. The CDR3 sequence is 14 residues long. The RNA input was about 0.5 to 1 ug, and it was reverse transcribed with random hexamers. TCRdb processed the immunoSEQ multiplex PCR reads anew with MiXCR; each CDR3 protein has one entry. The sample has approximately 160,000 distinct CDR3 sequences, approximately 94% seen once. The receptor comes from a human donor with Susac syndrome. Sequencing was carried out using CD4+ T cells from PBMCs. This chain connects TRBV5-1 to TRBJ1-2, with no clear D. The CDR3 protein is CASSLAVTDYGYTF. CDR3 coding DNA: TGCGCCAGCAGCTTGGCCGTAACGGACTATGGCTACACCTTC.